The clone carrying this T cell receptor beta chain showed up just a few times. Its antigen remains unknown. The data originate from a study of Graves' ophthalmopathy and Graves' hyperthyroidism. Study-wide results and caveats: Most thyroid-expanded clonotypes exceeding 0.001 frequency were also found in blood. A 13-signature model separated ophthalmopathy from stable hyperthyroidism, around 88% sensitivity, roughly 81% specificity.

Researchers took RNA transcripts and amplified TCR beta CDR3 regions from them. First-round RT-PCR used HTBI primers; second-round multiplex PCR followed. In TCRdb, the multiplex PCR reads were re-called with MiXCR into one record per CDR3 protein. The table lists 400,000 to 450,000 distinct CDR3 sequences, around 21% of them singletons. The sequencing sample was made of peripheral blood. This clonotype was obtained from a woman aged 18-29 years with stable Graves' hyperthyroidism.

The CDR3 region has the DNA TGTGCCAGCAGCCAGGCCTTCTACGAGCAGTACTTC. Its protein product is CASSQAFYEQYF. This rearrangement joins TRBV14 to TRBJ2-7; D gene unclear. Germline lookup yields CDR1 SGHDN and CDR2 FVKESK. Trimming left V 3 bases short and J 3 bases short, with 6 bases between. CDR3 length: 12 residues.